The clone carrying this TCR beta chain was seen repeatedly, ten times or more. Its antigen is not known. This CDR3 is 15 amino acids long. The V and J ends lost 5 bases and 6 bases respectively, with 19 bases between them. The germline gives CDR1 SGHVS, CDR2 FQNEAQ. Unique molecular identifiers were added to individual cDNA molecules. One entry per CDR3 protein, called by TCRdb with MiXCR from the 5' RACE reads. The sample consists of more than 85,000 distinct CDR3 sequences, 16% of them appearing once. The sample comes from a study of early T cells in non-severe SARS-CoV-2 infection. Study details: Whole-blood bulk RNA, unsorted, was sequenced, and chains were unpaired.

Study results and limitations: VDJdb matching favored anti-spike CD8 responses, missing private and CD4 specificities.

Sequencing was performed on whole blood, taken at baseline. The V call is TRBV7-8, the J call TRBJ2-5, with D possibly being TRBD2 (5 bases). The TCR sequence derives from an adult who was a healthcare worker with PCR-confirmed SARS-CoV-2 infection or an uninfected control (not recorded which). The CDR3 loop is CASSLMAGGKQTQYF. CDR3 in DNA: TGTGCCAGCAGCCTAATGGCGGGTGGCAAGCAGACCCAGTACTTC.